These T cell receptor beta chains were read from a single sample in a study of OX40 agonist ivuxolimab in advanced cancers. TCRdb's copy holds only in-frame clones and misses some; the assay was immunoSEQ multiplex PCR. The sample contains 75,000 to 80,000 clones, around 83% of which appear only once. The sequences come from CD4+ or CD8+ T cells sorted from blood, collected in a trial of the OX40 agonist ivuxolimab. These receptors came from an adult with an advanced solid tumor such as melanoma, head and neck, liver or kidney cancer. Both conserved end residues are part of each CDR3. D genes are given only for firm matches. Clone size appears in some rows only: once, few, many, or a class for an expanded clone.

V	J	D	size	DNA	CDR3
TRBV6-1	TRBJ2-7	TRBD2	-	TGTGCCAGCAGTGAAAGCGGGGGGCCCTACGAGCAGTACTTC	CASSESGGPYEQYF
TRBV7-2	TRBJ2-3	TRBD2	-	TGTGCCAGCAGCTCCTTGGGACTAGCGCTCACAGATACGCAGTATTTT	CASSSLGLALTDTQYF
TRBV11-3	TRBJ2-3	-	-	TGTGCCAGCAGCTTAGATCGGACTGTTAATACGCAGTATTTT	CASSLDRTVNTQYF
TRBV4-2	TRBJ1-2	TRBD1	-	TGTGCCAGCAGCCAGGACAGGGGGCAATTCTATGGCTACACCTTC	CASSQDRGQFYGYTF
TRBV19	TRBJ2-3	-	-	TGCGGCCCGGGTGGCAGGGCGTTGGATACGCAGTATTTT	CGPGGRALDTQYF
TRBV28	TRBJ1-5	TRBD1	few	TGTGCCAGCACTCGCTCCGGGACAGGGAGCCCAGCCCAGCATTTT	CASTRSGTGSPAQHF
TRBV5-6	TRBJ2-7	-	-	TGTGCCAGCAGCTTGGCCTTTTCTGGGAACGAGCAGTACTTC	CASSLAFSGNEQYF
TRBV7-2	TRBJ1-6	-	-	TGTGCCAGCAGCCCGGGACGGAACTATAATTCACCCCTCCACTTT	CASSPGRNYNSPLHF
TRBV28	TRBJ1-1	-	-	TGTGCCAGCAGTGGAGTAAGGGGGGGTAGCACTGAAGCTTTCTTT	CASSGVRGGSTEAFF
TRBV19	TRBJ1-2	-	-	TGTGCCAGTAGTACGGGGGGGGAAGCCTATGGCTACACCTTC	CASSTGGEAYGYTF
TRBV28	TRBJ2-1	-	-	TGTGCCAGCAGTTTACCCCTCTCAGCGGCAGAGCAGTTCTTC	CASSLPLSAAEQFF
TRBV6-6	TRBJ2-1	TRBD1	-	TGTGCCAGCAGTTACACCGGGACAGGGTGGGCGAATGAGCAGTTCTTC	CASSYTGTGWANEQFF
TRBV5-4	TRBJ2-1	TRBD2	-	TGTGCCAGCAGCTTTGCCGGGACTACATACAATGAGCAGTTCTTC	CASSFAGTTYNEQFF
TRBV2	TRBJ1-5	-	-	TGTGCCAGCAGTGGAGGGGCCCTCAATCAGCCCCAGCATTTT	CASSGGALNQPQHF
TRBV19	TRBJ2-1	TRBD2	-	TGTGCCAGTACCAGCGGGAGCCGGAATGAGCAGTTCTTC	CASTSGSRNEQFF
TRBV5-1	TRBJ1-1	TRBD1	-	TGCGCCAGCAGCTTGGGGGACAGGCGACGGCCTGAAGCTTTCTTT	CASSLGDRRRPEAFF
TRBV5-8	TRBJ1-2	-	once	TGTGCCACCGCCGCCTTCAACTATGGCTACACCTTC	CATAAFNYGYTF
TRBV4-2	TRBJ2-7	TRBD1	-	TGTGCCAGCAGCCAATCGGGGACAGGGGACAACGAGCAGTACTTC	CASSQSGTGDNEQYF
TRBV7-2	TRBJ2-7	TRBD2	-	TGTGCCAGCAGCCGGGGGGGACTAGCGGCGACCTACGAGCAGTACTTC	CASSRGGLAATYEQYF
TRBV5-4	TRBJ1-2	TRBD1	few	TGTGCCAGCAGCCCAATTCCGGGACAGGGATGGAATGGCTACACCTTC	CASSPIPGQGWNGYTF
TRBV4-3	TRBJ2-5	TRBD1	-	TGCGCCAGCAGCCAGGGACAGGGGGCCCTCCAACTAGAGACCCAGTACTTC	CASSQGQGALQLETQYF
TRBV4-1	TRBJ2-6	TRBD1	-	TGCGCCAGCAGCCCACGGACAGGGGGCTTTGGGGCCAACGTCCTGACTTTC	CASSPRTGGFGANVLTF
TRBV9	TRBJ2-6	-	-	TGTGCCAGCAGCGTAGACTCTGGGGCCAACGTCCTGACTTTC	CASSVDSGANVLTF
TRBV12-5	TRBJ2-1	-	-	TGTGCTAGTGGTTTGCGGCGGGGTTACAATGAGCAGTTCTTC	CASGLRRGYNEQFF
TRBV30	TRBJ1-2	-	-	TGTGCCTGGAGTGTACCGGGAGGGGGTGGCTACACCTTC	CAWSVPGGGGYTF
TRBV11-2	TRBJ2-3	TRBD2	-	TGTGCCAGCAGCTTAGGACTAGCGACTAGCACAGATACGCAGTATTTT	CASSLGLATSTDTQYF
TRBV7-9	TRBJ1-6	-	once	TGTGCCAGCAGATTTGGACGGAATAATTCACCCCTCCACTTT	CASRFGRNNSPLHF
TRBV6-5	TRBJ1-5	-	-	TGTGCCAGCAGTCTAGGGTGGTCTAGCAATCAGCCCCAGCATTTT	CASSLGWSSNQPQHF
TRBV28	TRBJ1-4	-	-	TGTGCCAGCAGCCCCCCGGTGGGAGGTTGGGAAAAACTGTTTTTT	CASSPPVGGWEKLFF
TRBV9	TRBJ1-4	-	once	TGTGCCAGCAGCCCTCTCGGGGGGACAACTAATGAAAAACTGTTTTTT	CASSPLGGTTNEKLFF
TRBV19	TRBJ2-5	TRBD2	-	TGTGCCAGTAGCAACGTAGCCGCGGGGGAAGAGACCCAGTACTTC	CASSNVAAGEETQYF
TRBV6-5	TRBJ1-4	-	-	TGTGCCAGCAGTTACATGGGTTCAGGAGAAAAACTGTTTTTT	CASSYMGSGEKLFF
TRBV7-3	TRBJ1-1	-	few	TGTGCCAGCAGCTTACTCCCGGAGGGGACTGAAGCTTTCTTT	CASSLLPEGTEAFF
TRBV6-5	TRBJ2-5	TRBD2	-	TGTGCCAGCACCCAGGTGGGGGGAGGGCACGAGACCCAGTACTTC	CASTQVGGGHETQYF
TRBV14	TRBJ2-7	-	-	TGTGCCAGCAGCCTTCCCCTAGGTTTAGTCTCCTACGAGCAGTACTTC	CASSLPLGLVSYEQYF
TRBV28	TRBJ1-5	TRBD1	-	TGTGCCAGCAACTCAGGGGGAGGCAATCAGCCCCAGCATTTT	CASNSGGGNQPQHF
TRBV7-6	TRBJ1-1	-	-	TGTGCCAGCAGCTTGTCAGGGGCGAATGAAGCTTTCTTT	CASSLSGANEAFF
TRBV6-1	TRBJ2-7	-	-	TGTGCCAGCAGTGGGGACGGCTACGAGCAGTACTTC	CASSGDGYEQYF
TRBV6-5	TRBJ1-5	-	-	TGTGCCAGCAGCCCCGTGGAGGGTCGCAATCAGCCCCAGCATTTT	CASSPVEGRNQPQHF
TRBV11-3	TRBJ2-3	-	once	TGTGCCAGCAGGATGGCGGGATACACAGATACGCAGTATTTT	CASRMAGYTDTQYF
TRBV4-1	TRBJ1-3	-	-	TGCGCCAGCAGCCCCGAATCCCGCTCGGAGCGACCCGGAAACACCATATATTTT	CASSPESRSERPGNTIYF
TRBV4-2	TRBJ2-7	TRBD2	-	TGTGCCAGCAGCCAAGATCTTTACGGGAGGGCCGAGTACTTC	CASSQDLYGRAEYF